The next 8 T cell receptor beta chains were all read from a single sample in a study of control samples from healthy donors and cancer patients. Profiled with immunoSEQ multiplex PCR; TCRdb holds only in-frame clones, not every one. The sample has 150,000 to 200,000 clones, approximately 94% seen once. Sequencing was carried out using blood. The receptor source for this set is a man younger than 45 in good health.

The count of this clone is one. V is TRBV20-1 and J is TRBJ2-1; no definite D call. Germline CDR1 is DFQATT and CDR2 is SNEGSKA (reference sequence). This CDR3 is 11 amino acids long. Trimming stripped 6 bases from V and 5 bases from J, with 8 bases between. DNA of the CDR3: TGCAGTGCCCCCGGACACAATGAGCAGTTCTTC. It is translated as CSAPGHNEQFF.

In its sample, this clone was seen a few times. This chain connects TRBV10-3 to TRBJ2-3; 13 bases align to TRBD2. Germline assignment: CDR1 ENHRY and CDR2 SYGVKD. This CDR3 is 17 amino acids long. The V gene end was trimmed by 0 bases and the J gene end by 4 bases; junction bases not matched to a gene: 4. CDR3 DNA: TGTGCCATCAGTGAGTCAGGACTAGCGGGAGTGGCAGATACGCAGTATTTT. Its protein product is CAISESGLAGVADTQYF.

V and J are TRBV5-1 and TRBJ1-1; D possibly corresponds to TRBD1 (6 bases). The CDR3 length is 16 residues. The germline CDR1 and CDR2 sequences are SGHRS and YFSETQ. Trimming shortened V by 2 bases and J by 1 base, and 15 bases separated the two germline ends. DNA of the CDR3: TGCGCCAGCAGCTTAAGGGCAGGGGAGGCGAACACTGAAGCTTTCTTT. It is translated as CASSLRAGEANTEAFF.

A single count supports this clone. In nucleotides, the CDR3 is TGTGCCAGCGAAAGGAGGTTCGGGTTCTCCGGAAACACCATATATTTT. It yields the protein CASERRFGFSGNTIYF. This sequence joins TRBV28 and TRBJ1-3; no definite D call. Looked up from germline, CDR1 is MDHEN and CDR2 is SYDVKM. The CDR3 extends over 16 amino acids. V was clipped by 8 bases and J by 4 bases, with 21 bases between them.

The J gene is TRBJ2-3, the V gene TRBV27, with 10 bases lining up with TRBD1. Germline V gene sequence: CDR1 MNHEY, CDR2 SMNVEV (reference sequence). Trimming at V came to 5 bases and at J to 5 bases, leaving 7 bases not matched to a gene. This CDR3 is 15 amino acids long. The CDR3 DNA follows: TGTGCCAGCAGTCGCGGACAGGGGGAGCAAGATACGCAGTATTTT. Its translation: CASSRGQGEQDTQYF.

The chain recombines TRBV18 with TRBJ1-1; 11 positions agree with TRBD1. V lost 6 bases and J lost 0; bases outside the gene matches: 9. This CDR3 contains 17 residues. Germline V gene lookup returns CDR1 KGHSH and CDR2 LQKENI. The CDR3 loop reads CASSGDRGEIMNTEAFF. CDR3 DNA sequence: TGTGCCAGCTCTGGGGACAGGGGGGAGATAATGAACACTGAAGCTTTCTTT.

The rearrangement links TRBV7-7 to TRBJ2-1; the match to TRBD2 covers 14 bases. The ends lost 0 bases at V and 3 bases at J; junction bases unmatched: 7. In germline, CDR1 is SSHAT, CDR2 FNYEAQ (reference sequence). The length of the CDR3 is 19 residues. CDR3 protein: CASSLASGTSGRNYNEQFF. As DNA, the CDR3 is TGTGCCAGCAGCTTAGCGTCCGGGACTAGCGGGAGAAACTACAATGAGCAGTTCTTC.

The J gene is TRBJ2-5, the V gene TRBV6-5, with TRBD2 matching 8 bases. From germline, CDR1 is MNHEY and CDR2 SVGAGI. Unmatched junction bases numbered 11, after V lost 6 bases and J lost 5 bases. CDR3 length: 15 residues. In DNA, the CDR3 is TGTGCCAGCAGGCCCACCGGGACTAGAGGGGAGACCCAGTACTTC. Translating it yields CASRPTGTRGETQYF.